This T cell receptor beta chain was retrieved from a study of OX40 agonist ivuxolimab in advanced cancers. Study information: Males comprised around four fifths of the group, whose mean age was about 60 years (range 23 to 79).

Regarding this clone: The antigen is undetermined.

Libraries were prepared by immunoSEQ multiplex PCR; TCRdb keeps only in-frame clonotypes and omits some of them. The table includes around 76,000 clones, around 85% detected once. The study, taken as a whole, reports: Relative to CD4+, CD8+ T cells held more expanded clones on average. At 0.1 to 3.0 mg/kg and by week 6, CD4+ and CD8+ T cells in the blood had expanded clonally.

Source: CD4+ or CD8+ T cells sorted from blood, taken in a trial of the OX40 agonist ivuxolimab. The receptor was derived from an adult with an advanced solid tumor such as melanoma, head and neck, liver or kidney cancer.

CDR3 nucleotide sequence: TGTGCCAGCAGTGTCGGGGGCCTCAATGAGCAGTTCTTC. It translates to CASSVGGLNEQFF. The chain has TRBV2 and TRBJ2-1; either TRBD1 or TRBD2 may fit D (6 bases each). In germline, CDR1 is SNHLY, CDR2 FYNNEI. The CDR3 has 13 residues. V lost 4 bases to trimming and J lost 6 bases, with 10 bases between them. Supplemented by reference TRBV2 and TRBJ2-1, the full variable domain reads EPEVTQTPSHQVTQMGQEVILRCVPISNHLYFYWYRQILGQKVEFLVSFYNNEISEKSEIFDDQFSVERPDGSNFTLKIRSTKLEDSAMYFCASSVGGLNEQFFGPGTRLTVL.